A selection of T cell receptor beta chains follows, all from one sample in a study of cytomegalovirus exposure and HLA in healthy donors. The protocol was immunoSEQ multiplex PCR, while the TCRdb copy is restricted to in-frame clones and leaves out a portion. Its clone listing holds around 150,000 clones. Sequencing input: PBMCs. The receptor set was obtained from a man aged 25-40 years in good health and CMV-seronegative. The CDR3 runs from the conserved cysteine through the conserved F or W. A D gene is named only where the DNA matches it firmly.

len	d_gene	v_gene	j_gene	CDR3aa	CDR3nt
13	TRBD1	TRBV19	TRBJ1-1	CASTRTGYPEAFF	TGTGCCAGTACCAGGACAGGTTATCCTGAAGCTTTCTTT
14	.	TRBV11-3	TRBJ1-2	CASSPRGGRYGYTF	TGTGCCAGCAGCCCCCGGGGAGGGAGATATGGCTACACCTTC
13	.	TRBV5-6	TRBJ2-3	CASSYLTSDTQYF	TGTGCCAGCAGCTACCTCACTTCAGATACGCAGTATTTT
16	.	TRBV7-3	TRBJ2-1	CASSLRGTASYNEQFF	TGTGCCAGCAGCTTACGCGGGACGGCCTCCTACAATGAGCAGTTCTTC
13	TRBD1	TRBV18	TRBJ2-7	CASSLGTGDEQYF	TGTGCCAGCTCGCTCGGGACAGGGGACGAGCAGTACTTC
13	.	TRBV14	TRBJ2-1	CASSQDRGLEQFF	TGTGCCAGCAGCCAAGATAGGGGTCTTGAGCAGTTCTTC
15	TRBD2	TRBV28	TRBJ2-3	CASSPGLAHTDTQYF	TGTGCCAGCAGTCCAGGACTAGCCCACACAGATACGCAGTATTTT
13	.	TRBV28	TRBJ2-7	CASQWTVSYEQYF	TGTGCCAGCCAGTGGACAGTCTCCTACGAGCAGTACTTC
12	TRBD1	TRBV19	TRBJ2-3	CASRQGIWPQYF	TGTGCCAGTCGACAGGGTATATGGCCGCAGTATTTT
16	TRBD2	TRBV10-2	TRBJ2-7	CASNQTSGILLYEQYF	TGCGCCAGCAACCAGACTAGCGGGATCCTTCTCTACGAGCAGTACTTC
16	TRBD2	TRBV27	TRBJ2-1	CASSYHGTSGYNEQFF	TGTGCCAGCAGCTATCACGGGACTAGCGGCTACAATGAGCAGTTCTTC
15	TRBD1	TRBV6-1	TRBJ1-2	CASSPTGVPDYGYTF	TGTGCCAGCAGTCCTACAGGGGTGCCGGACTATGGCTACACCTTC